Presented here are 20 T cell receptor beta chains from one specimen sequenced in a study of cytomegalovirus exposure and HLA in healthy donors. The PCR had 60 Vbeta and 13 Jbeta primers. The repertoire was sequenced with immunoSEQ multiplex PCR; TCRdb's copy has only in-frame clones and lacks some. The sample has almost 200,000 clones, 75% to 85% seen once; the top ten hold 2% to 2.5%. Sequencing input: PBMCs. Every receptor here comes from a woman in her 50s in good health and CMV-seronegative.

V usage is TRBV10-3 and J usage is TRBJ2-7, with 9 bases identical to TRBD2. CDR3 size: 15 residues. V gave up 2 bases and J gave up 5 bases; unmatched junction bases: 7. Germline loops: CDR1 ENHRY, CDR2 SYGVKD. CDR3 DNA: TGTGCCATCAGTGAGCCGAATAGCGGGAGAGACGAGCAGTACTTC. Translated, it gives CAISEPNSGRDEQYF.

In its sample, this clone was seen once. This chain uses TRBV7-9 with TRBJ1-5; the D gene is possibly TRBD1 (5 bases). Between the trimmed V and J ends, which lost 1 base and 7 bases, there was a span of 11 bases. This CDR3 has 14 amino acids. CDR1 SEHNR and CDR2 FQNEAQ come from the germline V gene (reference sequence). CDR3 loop: CASSLVGVGQPQHF. The CDR3 DNA reads as TGTGCCAGCAGCTTAGTAGGGGTTGGGCAGCCCCAGCATTTT.

This clone was observed a handful of times. This sequence joins TRBV5-1 and TRBJ2-3; perhaps TRBD2 as D (7 bases). Germline V gives CDR1 SGHRS, CDR2 YFSETQ. The CDR3 is 17 residues long. With 2 bases removed from V and 0 bases from J, the gap between germline ends came to 16 bases. In DNA, the CDR3 is TGCGCCAGCAGCTTTGGAAGGCGGGGGCTAAGCACAGATACGCAGTATTTT. Translated: CASSFGRRGLSTDTQYF.

The chain carries TRBV27 and TRBJ2-7; D perhaps matches TRBD2 (6 bases). V was clipped by 2 bases and J by 2 bases, with 10 bases between them. This CDR3 comprises 14 residues. The germline CDR1 and CDR2 sequences are MNHEY and SMNVEV (reference sequence). The CDR3 loop reads CASSLTGGAYEQYF. In nucleotides, the CDR3 is TGTGCCAGCAGTTTAACCGGCGGGGCCTACGAGCAGTACTTC.

The rearrangement joins TRBV18 to TRBJ1-4; TRBD1 matches at 8 bases. V lost 5 bases and J lost 3; bases outside the gene matches: 2. Per germline, CDR1 KGHSH and CDR2 LQKENI. CDR3 length equals 14 residues. CDR3 DNA: TGTGCCAGCTCATGGACAGGGCCTAATGAAAAACTGTTTTTT. It yields the protein CASSWTGPNEKLFF.

The chain combines TRBV27 with TRBJ2-5; 8 nucleotides agree with TRBD2. This CDR3 spans 15 amino acids. The ends lost 5 bases at V and 1 base at J; junction bases unmatched: 6. The germline V gene has CDR1 MNHEY and CDR2 SMNVEV (reference sequence). CDR3 DNA sequence: TGTGCCAGCAGTGCCGGGACTAGACGCCAAGAGACCCAGTACTTC. It translates to CASSAGTRRQETQYF.

The chain recombines TRBV28 with TRBJ2-7, with D maybe TRBD2 (6 bases). From germline, CDR1 is MDHEN and CDR2 SYDVKM. V dropped 10 bases and J dropped 2 bases, with 15 bases sitting between them. CDR3 length: 13 amino acids. The CDR3 bases are TGTGCCATTAACCTCGGGGGAACCTACGAGCAGTACTTC. Encoded protein: CAINLGGTYEQYF.

The rearrangement uses TRBV27 and TRBJ1-5; 9 bases align to TRBD1. V shed 6 bases and J 2 bases; nucleotides not matched to a gene: 5. Germline V CDR1 and CDR2: MNHEY, SMNVEV (reference sequence). This CDR3 region has 15 residues. The CDR3 DNA sequence: TGTGCCAGCAGCCGGGACAGGGCTGGCAATCAGCCCCAGCATTTT. This encodes CASSRDRAGNQPQHF.

In this sample, this clone turned up a few times. CDR3 residues: CASSTGTNTGELFF. The DNA for the CDR3 is TGTGCCAGCAGCACTGGTACGAACACCGGGGAGCTGTTTTTT. The V and J genes are TRBV7-9 and TRBJ2-2; D is uncertain. The CDR3 is 14 amino acids. Germline assignment: CDR1 SEHNR and CDR2 FQNEAQ (reference sequence). Between the trimmed V and J ends, which lost 5 bases and 0 bases, there was a span of 7 bases.

The chain has TRBV7-7 and TRBJ2-1; a weak D match, TRBD2 (6 bases). Per germline, CDR1 SSHAT and CDR2 FNYEAQ (reference sequence). This CDR3 comprises 16 residues. V shed 5 bases and J shed 6 bases, with 20 bases lying between them. In DNA, the CDR3 is TGTGCCAGCAGCCCGAATAGCGGCGTCGGGCTCAATGAGCAGTTCTTC. Translated, it gives CASSPNSGVGLNEQFF.

The table lists this clone with a count of one. The chain employs TRBV5-1 and TRBJ2-3; D not certain. The V gene's germline CDR1 is SGHRS and CDR2 YFSETQ. The CDR3 has 12 residues. Trimming took 1 base from V and 6 from J, leaving 6 bases between them. The CDR3 spells CASSLFPDTQYF. The CDR3 DNA is TGCGCCAGCAGCTTGTTTCCGGATACGCAGTATTTT.

This clone appeared a few times. This chain uses TRBV6-1 with TRBJ2-1; 9 bases fit TRBD2. Germline V gene data show CDR1 as MNHNS and CDR2 as SASEGT. With V trimmed by 4 bases and J by 9 bases, 4 bases remained unmatched. The CDR3 sequence is 13 residues long. CDR3 in amino acids: CASSATSGREQFF. DNA for the CDR3: TGTGCCAGCAGTGCGACTAGCGGTCGTGAGCAGTTCTTC.

The J gene is TRBJ2-3, the V gene TRBV7-9; D may be TRBD2 (6 bases). The CDR3 is made up of 14 amino acids. Germline V CDR1 and CDR2: SEHNR, FQNEAQ (reference sequence). Trimming removed 4 bases at V and 3 bases at J, with 11 bases between. CDR3 in amino acids: CASSWGTQTDTQYF. In DNA form, the CDR3 reads TGTGCCAGCAGCTGGGGGACTCAGACAGATACGCAGTATTTT.

The chain combines TRBV5-1 with TRBJ2-1, with 10 bases that match TRBD1. The ends lost 4 bases at V and 9 bases at J; junction bases unmatched: 7. This CDR3 comprises 14 residues. From germline, CDR1 is SGHRS and CDR2 YFSETQ. The CDR3 reads CASSTPGQGVEQFF. CDR3 DNA: TGCGCCAGCAGCACTCCAGGACAGGGGGTTGAGCAGTTCTTC.

The J gene is TRBJ1-4, the V gene TRBV28, with 8 nucleotides matching TRBD1. Germline-derived CDR1 and CDR2 are MDHEN and SYDVKM. CDR3 size: 14 residues. Trimming removed 3 bases from V and 8 bases from J; junction bases left unmatched: 5. In nucleotides, the CDR3 is TGTGCCAGCAGTTTTCAGGGGGCTCGAGAAAAACTGTTTTTT. The encoded protein is CASSFQGAREKLFF.

This sequence joins TRBV5-1 and TRBJ1-2, with D perhaps matching TRBD1 (5 bases). The V end lost 5 bases, the J end lost 1 base, and 12 bases lay between the germline ends. CDR3 length: 14 amino acids. Germline V lookup: CDR1 SGHRS, CDR2 YFSETQ. CDR3 in amino acids: CASRISTVNYGYTF. DNA of the CDR3: TGCGCCAGCAGGATCTCGACAGTTAACTATGGCTACACCTTC. The entire variable domain, with the rest obtained from reference TRBV5-1 and TRBJ1-2, is as follows: KAGVTQTPRYLIKTRGQQVTLSCSPISGHRSVSWYQQTPGQGLQFLFEYFSETQRNKGNFPGRFSGRQFSNSRSEMNVSTLELGDSALYLCASRISTVNYGYTFGSGTRLTVV.

The chain recombines TRBV4-1 with TRBJ2-3, with 11 bases aligning to TRBD2. The J segment lost 9 bases and the V segment lost 0 bases, leaving 8 bases of the junction unmatched. The CDR3 has 16 residues. In germline, CDR1 is MGHRA, CDR2 YSYEKL. The CDR3, as DNA: TGCGCCAGCAGCCAAGAAACTAGCGGGAGCGGTACGACGCAGTATTTT. Residues: CASSQETSGSGTTQYF.

The V gene is TRBV7-9, the J gene TRBJ1-5; 9 bases align to TRBD1. The ends lost 1 base at V and 3 bases at J; junction bases unmatched: 1. Germline values: CDR1 SEHNR, CDR2 FQNEAQ (reference sequence). There are 15 residues in the CDR3. Here the CDR3 DNA reads TGTGCCAGCAGCTTAGGGACAGGGGTCAATCAGCCCCAGCATTTT. Translated, it gives CASSLGTGVNQPQHF.

The rearrangement links TRBV19 to TRBJ1-1, with D possibly TRBD1 on 5 matching bases. The CDR3 totals 15 residues. Trimming pared 5 bases from V and 11 bases from J, leaving 24 bases between. The germline gives CDR1 LNHDA, CDR2 SQIVND (reference sequence). CDR3 sequence: CASSPLGVQGLVAFF. For the CDR3, the DNA is TGTGCCAGTAGTCCTCTTGGGGTGCAGGGACTGGTTGCTTTCTTT.

V usage is TRBV18 and J usage is TRBJ2-1, with D possibly matching TRBD1 (6 bases). The CDR3 runs 18 residues. V lost 4 bases to trimming and J lost 0 bases, with 19 bases between them. CDR1 is KGHSH, CDR2 LQKENI, per germline. CDR3 region: CASSRDKTSPRSYNEQFF. DNA for the CDR3: TGTGCCAGCTCACGGGACAAAACGTCTCCCCGCTCCTACAATGAGCAGTTCTTC.